The 28 T cell receptor beta chains presented below share a single source sample, sequenced in a study of blood T cell repertoires in COVID-19. The protocol was immunoSEQ multiplex PCR, while the TCRdb copy is restricted to in-frame clones and leaves out a portion. The data contain over 250,000 clones, approximately 84% of them seen just once; the ten biggest clones take up more than 1.1%. Source material: peripheral blood. These receptors were collected from a human donor with COVID-19, enrolled during active disease. The donor label of this sample is uncertain.

The genes are TRBV25-1 and TRBJ2-1; 11 bases map to TRBD2. The germline CDR1 and CDR2 sequences are MGHDK and SYGVNS. This CDR3 spans 16 amino acids. Germline trimming cut 4 bases from V and 4 bases from J; bases unmatched to any gene: 6. The CDR3 coding sequence is TGTGCCAGCAGTGGCCCACTAGCGGGAGCTTACAATGAGCAGTTCTTC. Translated, it gives CASSGPLAGAYNEQFF. Full variable domain (missing parts from reference TRBV25-1 and TRBJ2-1): EADIYQTPRYLVIGTGKKITLECSQTMGHDKMYWYQQDPGMELHLIHYSYGVNSTEKGDLSSESTVSRIRTEHFPLTLESARPSHTSQYLCASSGPLAGAYNEQFFGPGTRLTVL.

Worth noting for this clone: The junction and the germline gene differ at one end; a read error may be behind it. In nucleotides, the CDR3 is TGTGCCAGCAGGGAAGGCGACACTGAAGCTTTCTTT. Translated, it gives CASREGDTEAFF. The rearrangement uses TRBV6-1 and TRBJ1-1; D uncertain. Germline lookup yields CDR1 MNHNS and CDR2 SASEGT. The CDR3 is 12 amino acids.

The rearrangement joins TRBV13 to TRBJ2-1; 7 bases are shared with TRBD1. The germline V gene has CDR1 PRHDT and CDR2 FYEKMQ (reference sequence). V trimming: 5 bases; J trimming: 3 bases; junction bases outside the gene matches: 7. This CDR3 has 15 residues. CDR3 loop: CASSVSGTVYNEQFF. CDR3 in DNA: TGTGCCAGCAGCGTTTCCGGGACAGTCTACAATGAGCAGTTCTTC.

The V and J genes are TRBV28 and TRBJ1-2, with D hard to call. Germline lookup yields CDR1 MDHEN and CDR2 SYDVKM. Trimming cost V 8 bases and J 8 bases, with 18 bases left between them. The CDR3 is 13 amino acids. The CDR3 sequence: CASLPGMSRGYTF. CDR3 DNA sequence: TGTGCCAGCTTGCCGGGGATGTCTCGCGGCTACACCTTC.

V gene TRBV20-1 combines with J gene TRBJ2-5, with unresolved D. CDR1 and CDR2 (germline): DFQATT, SNEGSKA (reference sequence). The CDR3 sequence is 14 residues long. With 3 bases removed from V and 4 bases from J, the gap between germline ends came to 15 bases. CDR3 DNA: TGCAGTGCTAGTCCCCCCCCGACACCAGAGACCCAGTACTTC. It codes for CSASPPPTPETQYF.

The chain combines TRBV6-5 with TRBJ1-1, with 8 bases identical to TRBD1. Germline V gene data show CDR1 as MNHEY and CDR2 as SVGAGI. V lost 4 bases to trimming and J lost 8 bases; unmatched junction nucleotides: 3. CDR3 length: 12 amino acids. The CDR3 sequence: CASSSGDREAFF. Here the CDR3 DNA reads TGTGCCAGCAGTTCCGGGGACAGGGAAGCTTTCTTT.

The gene calls are TRBV2 and TRBJ2-1; perhaps TRBD1 as D (6 bases). The CDR3 has 14 amino acids. Trimming removed 4 bases at V and 10 bases at J, with 17 bases between. Germline lookup yields CDR1 SNHLY and CDR2 FYNNEI. The CDR3 region is CASSGGRAHWEQFF. The CDR3 nucleotides read TGTGCCAGCAGTGGGGGGCGTGCTCATTGGGAGCAGTTCTTC. Using reference TRBV2 and TRBJ2-1 for the parts outside the CDR3, the full variable domain is EPEVTQTPSHQVTQMGQEVILRCVPISNHLYFYWYRQILGQKVEFLVSFYNNEISEKSEIFDDQFSVERPDGSNFTLKIRSTKLEDSAMYFCASSGGRAHWEQFFGPGTRLTVL.

Notes on this clone: The junction differs from germline at one of its ends, possibly a read error. The chain uses TRBV7-7 and TRBJ2-5, with 7 nucleotides matching TRBD2. Germline CDR1 and CDR2: SSHAT and FNYEAQ (reference sequence). The CDR3 length is 15 residues. CDR3 bases: TGTGCTAGCAGCTTGGGGGGGGTCAAATCCGAGACCCAGTACTTC. This sequence encodes CASSLGGVKSETQYF.

V gene TRBV28 combines with J gene TRBJ2-2, with TRBD1 identical over 12 bases. Germline V gives CDR1 MDHEN, CDR2 SYDVKM. The CDR3 runs to 14 residues. J gave up 7 bases and V 10 bases, and 7 bases lay outside the gene matches. CDR3 amino acids: CAISGTGGIGELFF. CDR3 nucleotide sequence: TGTGCCATCTCAGGGACAGGGGGCATCGGGGAGCTGTTTTTT.

This rearrangement joins TRBV21-1 to TRBJ1-1; TRBD1, as called in the table, went unchecked against the DNA. TRBV21-1 is a known pseudogene. The CDR3 spans 18 residues. CDR3 nucleotide sequence: TGTGCCAGCAGCAACCCCCCTCGACAGGGGACTGAGAGCCCTGAAGCTTTCTTT. Protein product: CASSNPPRQGTESPEAFF.

This chain links TRBV14 with TRBJ2-7, with 7 positions matching TRBD2. In germline, CDR1 is SGHDN, CDR2 FVKESK. V trimming: 4 bases; J trimming: 3 bases; junction bases outside the gene matches: 9. The CDR3 is 15 residues long. CDR3 coding DNA: TGTGCCAGCAGCCGCAGAGGGTCTAGCGGCTACGAGCAGTACTTC. Its translation: CASSRRGSSGYEQYF.

This rearrangement joins TRBV24-1 to TRBJ2-3; tentatively, D is TRBD2 (6 bases). V was pared by 4 bases and J by 7 bases, with 14 bases between. Germline V gives CDR1 KGHDR, CDR2 SFDVKD. This CDR3 comprises 14 residues. Here the CDR3 DNA reads TGTGCCACCAGTGACGCGGGACTTGGTTATACGCAGTATTTT. This encodes CATSDAGLGYTQYF.

V and J are TRBV11-3 and TRBJ2-1; TRBD1 is a possible D gene (6 bases). The germline V and J ends were trimmed by 1 base and 3 bases, with 13 bases remaining between them. This CDR3 is 16 amino acids long. Germline assignment: CDR1 SGHNT and CDR2 YENEEA. The CDR3 protein is CASSLGGMTGYNEQFF. The DNA for the CDR3 is TGTGCCAGCAGCTTAGGGGGGATGACAGGCTACAATGAGCAGTTCTTC.

This sequence joins TRBV6-5 and TRBJ2-7, with 8 positions matching TRBD2. CDR3 length equals 15 residues. Germline values: CDR1 MNHEY, CDR2 SVGAGI. Trimming removed 5 bases from V and 5 bases from J; junction bases left unmatched: 11. The DNA for the CDR3 is TGTGCCAGCAGTCCAACCGGGACTAGAAATAACGAGCAGTACTTC. Protein: CASSPTGTRNNEQYF.

This clone was counted a single time. The rearrangement links TRBV28 to TRBJ1-5; 9 bases fit TRBD1. CDR1 is MDHEN, CDR2 SYDVKM, per germline. The V and J ends lost 7 bases and 6 bases, in that order; junction bases with no gene match: 4. The CDR3 runs to 13 residues. CDR3 residues: CASIQGAGQPQHF. CDR3 sequence (DNA): TGTGCCAGCATACAGGGGGCCGGTCAGCCCCAGCATTTT.

This chain joins TRBV5-1 and TRBJ2-7; D gene ambiguous. Looked up from germline, CDR1 is SGHRS and CDR2 is YFSETQ. V was cut by 4 bases and J by 3 bases, with 14 bases left in between. The CDR3 is made up of 14 amino acids. The CDR3 DNA follows: TGCGCCAGCAGCCGAGATTCCGGGTACTACGAGCAGTACTTC. Protein: CASSRDSGYYEQYF.

V and J are TRBV30 and TRBJ2-3; the match to TRBD2 covers 7 bases. Germline lookup yields CDR1 GTSNPN and CDR2 SVGIG (reference sequence). CDR3 length: 18 amino acids. Trimming at V came to 0 bases and at J to 5 bases, leaving 17 bases not matched to a gene. The CDR3 here is CAWSVRSRRLAGGDTQYF. CDR3 bases: TGTGCCTGGAGTGTACGATCTCGACGACTAGCCGGAGGAGATACGCAGTATTTT.

The gene calls are TRBV3-1 (or the pseudogene TRBV3-2) and TRBJ1-1; unclear D gene. The CDR3 is 14 residues long. Germline CDR1 and CDR2: LGHDT and YNNKEL (reference sequence). V dropped 0 bases and J dropped 14 bases, with 19 bases sitting between them. The CDR3 here is CASSQDPAGNPGFF. The CDR3 nucleotides are TGTGCCAGCAGCCAAGATCCCGCCGGCAATCCAGGCTTCTTT.

This sequence joins TRBV7-2 and TRBJ2-1; a weak D match, TRBD1 (5 bases). CDR1 is SGHTA and CDR2 is FQGNSA in the germline V gene. The CDR3 has 14 residues. The V gene lost 2 bases and the J gene lost 2 bases, with 7 bases spanning the gap. The CDR3 loop is CASSLPGTYNEQFF. In DNA form, the CDR3 reads TGTGCCAGCAGCTTACCAGGGACCTACAATGAGCAGTTCTTC.

The CDR3 DNA reads TGTGCCAGCAGCTGGGGAGTGCAGCCCCAGCATTTT. This sequence encodes CASSWGVQPQHF. The genes are TRBV7-8 and TRBJ1-5; D is unclear. Trimming took 4 bases from V and 7 from J, leaving 8 bases between them. This CDR3 is built from 12 residues. Germline CDR1 reads SGHVS; CDR2 reads FQNEAQ.

The V gene is TRBV28, the J gene TRBJ1-2; 8 bases align to TRBD1. Looked up from germline, CDR1 is MDHEN and CDR2 is SYDVKM. The CDR3 consists of 14 residues. V shed 1 base, J shed 5 bases, and the junction held 3 bases outside the gene matches. CDR3 sequence (DNA): TGTGCCAGCAGTTTATCCAGGGGGCTTTATGGCTACACCTTC. Protein product: CASSLSRGLYGYTF.

The chain carries TRBV5-5 and TRBJ1-1; 7 bases fit TRBD1. Germline-derived CDR1 and CDR2 are SGHKS and YYEKEE (reference sequence). This CDR3 comprises 14 residues. The V gene end was trimmed by 0 bases and the J gene end by 7 bases; junction bases not matched to a gene: 6. The CDR3 spells CASSLGQGDLEAFF. DNA for the CDR3: TGTGCCAGCAGCTTGGGGCAGGGGGACCTTGAAGCTTTCTTT.

The chain links TRBV9 to TRBJ2-1; 7 bases fit TRBD2. This CDR3 region has 15 residues. Germline V lookup: CDR1 SGDLS, CDR2 YYNGEE. V gave up 0 bases and J gave up 7 bases; unmatched junction bases: 7. CDR3 in DNA: TGTGCCAGCAGCGTAGCCGGCGGGAGTGGGAATGAGCAGTTCTTC. This sequence encodes CASSVAGGSGNEQFF.

V and J are TRBV27 and TRBJ2-5, with D maybe TRBD2 (5 bases). Trimming removed 6 bases from V and 1 base from J, with 15 bases in between. The CDR3 spans 15 residues. The germline CDR1 and CDR2 sequences are MNHEY and SMNVEV (reference sequence). CDR3 sequence (DNA): TGTGCCAGCAGGGGGAGAGCGGCGATCCAAGAGACCCAGTACTTC. Translated: CASRGRAAIQETQYF.

The gene calls are TRBV9 and TRBJ2-2, with a tentative D call TRBD2 (5 bases). CDR1 and CDR2 (germline): SGDLS, YYNGEE. Trimming removed 10 bases from V and 1 base from J, with 11 bases in between. The CDR3 extends over 13 amino acids. In DNA form, the CDR3 reads TGTGCCGGAGGAGGAGGGAACACCGGGGAGCTGTTTTTT. It yields the protein CAGGGGNTGELFF.

The chain is built from TRBV12-5 and TRBJ2-2; 12 bases fit TRBD2. The CDR3 has 21 residues. The germline CDR1 and CDR2 sequences are LGHNT and FRNRAP. The trim removed 6 bases at V and 2 bases at J, leaving 19 bases unmatched. CDR3 sequence (DNA): TGTGCTAGTGGGACCACGAACAGGGGGCCCGGACTAGCGGGAAACACCGGGGAGCTGTTTTTT. Protein product: CASGTTNRGPGLAGNTGELFF.

CDR3 loop: CASSPTGSGLRETQYF. The DNA for the CDR3 is TGTGCCAGCTCACCTACTGGTAGCGGACTTCGGGAGACCCAGTACTTC. This chain connects TRBV18 to TRBJ2-5, with D tentatively TRBD2 (6 bases). V was clipped by 3 bases and J by 5 bases, with 19 bases between them. This CDR3 is 16 amino acids long. Germline CDR1 KGHSH, CDR2 LQKENI.

The rearrangement joins TRBV11-2 to TRBJ1-3; D remains unclear. The CDR3 loop spans 14 amino acids. The V gene's germline CDR1 is SGHAT and CDR2 FQNNGV. Trimming removed 2 bases at V and 1 base at J, with 6 bases between. The DNA of the CDR3 is TGTGCCAGCAGCTTAACAGAATCTGGAAACACCATATATTTT. It is translated as CASSLTESGNTIYF. The full variable domain, completed using reference TRBV11-2 and TRBJ1-3, is EAGVAQSPRYKIIEKRQSVAFWCNPISGHATLYWYQQILGQGPKLLIQFQNNGVVDDSQLPKDRFSAERLKGVDSTLKIQPAKLEDSAVYLCASSLTESGNTIYFGEGSWLTVV.